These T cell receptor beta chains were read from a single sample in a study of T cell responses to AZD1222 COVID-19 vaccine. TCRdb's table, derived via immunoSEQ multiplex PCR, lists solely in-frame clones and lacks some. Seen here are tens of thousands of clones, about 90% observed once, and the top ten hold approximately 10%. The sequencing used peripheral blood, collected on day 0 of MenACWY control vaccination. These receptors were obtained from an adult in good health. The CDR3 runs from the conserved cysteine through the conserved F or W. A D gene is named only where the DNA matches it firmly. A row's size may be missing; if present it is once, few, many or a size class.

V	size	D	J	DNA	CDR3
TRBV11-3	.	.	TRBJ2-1	TGTGCCAGCAGCAAAGCTGGCAATGAGCAGTTCTTC	CASSKAGNEQFF
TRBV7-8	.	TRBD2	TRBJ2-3	TGTGCCAGCAGCTGGGACCTGGCGGCGGGGGGTACCTTCACAGATACGCAGTATTTT	CASSWDLAAGGTFTDTQYF
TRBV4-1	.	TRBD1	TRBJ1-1	TGCGCCAGCAGCCAAGGACAGGGGGCGTTCACTGAAGCTTTCTTT	CASSQGQGAFTEAFF
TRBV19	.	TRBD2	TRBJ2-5	TGTGCCAGTAGTACCTCCCGGGGGGGGCAAGAGACCCAGTACTTC	CASSTSRGGQETQYF
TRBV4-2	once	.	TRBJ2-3	TGTGCCAGCAGCCAAGATCCAGGGGCTAGCACAGATACGCAGTATTTT	CASSQDPGASTDTQYF
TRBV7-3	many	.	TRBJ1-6	TGTGCCAGCAGCTCGACAGCCGGGGGTTCACCCCTCCACTTT	CASSSTAGGSPLHF
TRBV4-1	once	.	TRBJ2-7	TGCGCCAGCAGCCAGGGACCCTTCGGCTACGAGCAGTACTTC	CASSQGPFGYEQYF
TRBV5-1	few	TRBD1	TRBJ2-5	TGCGCCAGCAGCCGCAGGGGGACAGGGGGCGCGGTCGGAGAGACCCAGTACTTC	CASSRRGTGGAVGETQYF
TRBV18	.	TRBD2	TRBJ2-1	TGTGCCAGCTCACCTAGCGGGAATTACAATGAGCAGTTCTTC	CASSPSGNYNEQFF
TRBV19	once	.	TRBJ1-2	TGTGCCAGTACTCCTAGGGGGACAAACTATGGCTACACCTTC	CASTPRGTNYGYTF
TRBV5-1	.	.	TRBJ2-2	TGCGCCAGCAGCTTGTCAGGGCGGGACACCGGGGAGCTGTTTTTT	CASSLSGRDTGELFF
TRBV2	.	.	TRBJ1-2	TGTGCCAGCAGTGAATATCCAGGGACTAACTATGGCTACACCTTC	CASSEYPGTNYGYTF
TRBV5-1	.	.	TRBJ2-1	TGCGCCAGCAGCTTGGAGGGACCCTCCTACAATGAGCAGTTCTTC	CASSLEGPSYNEQFF
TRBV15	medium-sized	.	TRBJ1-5	TGTGCCACCAGTTCCGGGGATAGCAATCAGCCCCAGCATTTT	CATSSGDSNQPQHF
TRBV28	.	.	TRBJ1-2	TGTGCCAGCAGTTTAAAGGGGAGCTGGACAGAAGAAGCTAACTATGGCTACACCTTC	CASSLKGSWTEEANYGYTF
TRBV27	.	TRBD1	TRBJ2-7	TGTGCCAGCAGTCAGACAGGGGGCGAGGGCTACGAGCAGTACTTC	CASSQTGGEGYEQYF
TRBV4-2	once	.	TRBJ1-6	TGTGCCAGCAGCCAAGCAATAATTTCGGCGGGATCTCGTAATTCACCCCTCCACTTT	CASSQAIISAGSRNSPLHF
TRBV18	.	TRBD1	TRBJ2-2	TGTGCCAGCTCAAGGACAGGGGCGAACACCGGGGAGCTGTTTTTT	CASSRTGANTGELFF
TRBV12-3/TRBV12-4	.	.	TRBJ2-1	TGTGCCAGCAGTTTAGGTTCCTACAATGAGCAGTTCTTC	CASSLGSYNEQFF
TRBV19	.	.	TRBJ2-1	TGTGCCAGTAGTCCACAGGGTTCGACAAAAGTCTTC	CASSPQGSTKVF
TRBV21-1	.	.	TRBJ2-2	TGTGCCAGCAGCAAAGAAAGGAGACAGGGGAACACCGGGGAGCTGTTTTTT	CASSKERRQGNTGELFF
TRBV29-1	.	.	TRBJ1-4	TGCAGCGTTGCGGCAGCAAATGAAAAACTGTTTTTT	CSVAAANEKLFF
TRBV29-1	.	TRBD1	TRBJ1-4	TGCAGCGTTGAAGATCAGAGACAGGGATGGCGTACACTGTTTTTT	CSVEDQRQGWRTLFF
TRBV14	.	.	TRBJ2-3	TGTGCCAGCAGCCAAAGACTCGGTACGCAGTATTTT	CASSQRLGTQYF
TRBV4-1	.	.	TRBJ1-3	TGCGCCAGCAGCCAAGAAGGGAGGGGCTACTCTGGAAACACCATATATTTT	CASSQEGRGYSGNTIYF
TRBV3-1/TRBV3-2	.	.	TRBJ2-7	TGTGCCAGCAGCCAGGGGGCGGGTGAGCAGTACTTC	CASSQGAGEQYF
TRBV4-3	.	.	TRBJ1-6	TGCGCCAGCAGCCAAGAGAGGACAGTAGGATCACCCCTCCACTTT	CASSQERTVGSPLHF
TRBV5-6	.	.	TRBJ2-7	TGTGCCAGCAGCTCGACGGGACAACTGAGCTCCTACGAGCAGTACTTC	CASSSTGQLSSYEQYF
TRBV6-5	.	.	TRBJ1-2	TGTGCCAGCAGTTACCGACTTGACTATGGCTACACCTTC	CASSYRLDYGYTF
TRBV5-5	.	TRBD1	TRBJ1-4	TGTGCCAGCAGCTCAGAGGTCCCCAGGGGGGTCGAAAAACTGTTTTTT	CASSSEVPRGVEKLFF
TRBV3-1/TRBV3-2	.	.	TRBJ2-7	TGTGCCAGCAGCCAGAGGGGGGGGGACCACGAGCAGTACTTC	CASSQRGGDHEQYF
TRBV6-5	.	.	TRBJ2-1	TGTGCCAGCACCGAGGGACCCGGAATCTACAATGAGCAGTTCTTC	CASTEGPGIYNEQFF
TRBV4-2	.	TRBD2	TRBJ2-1	TGTGCCAGCAGCCCTCGGACTAGCGGGGGGGCCAACTACAATGAGCAGTTCTTC	CASSPRTSGGANYNEQFF
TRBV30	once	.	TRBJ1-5	TGTGCCTGGAGTCGGCAGGGCGATCAGCCCCAGCATTTT	CAWSRQGDQPQHF
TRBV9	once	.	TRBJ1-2	TGTGCCAGCAGCGTAGATAACCCAAACTATGGCTACACCTTC	CASSVDNPNYGYTF
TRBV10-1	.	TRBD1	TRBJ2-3	TGCGCCAACCCCTGGGACAGGGTTATCACAGATACGCAGTATTTT	CANPWDRVITDTQYF
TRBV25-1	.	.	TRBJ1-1	TGTGCCAGCTCGGGACCCCAGAACACTGAAGCTTTCTTT	CASSGPQNTEAFF
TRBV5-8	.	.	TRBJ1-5	TGTGCCAGCACCCAGACAGGTGTCAATAGCAATCAGCCCCAGCATTTT	CASTQTGVNSNQPQHF
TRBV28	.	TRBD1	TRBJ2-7	TGTGCCAGCAGTTCGCCGGGACAGACCTACGAGCAGTACTTC	CASSSPGQTYEQYF
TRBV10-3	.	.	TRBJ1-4	TGTGCCATCAGTGCCGGTCTGGCTAATGAAAAACTGTTTTTT	CAISAGLANEKLFF
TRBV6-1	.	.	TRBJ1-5	TGTGCCAGCAGTGAAGGGGCAGACAATCAGCCCCAGCATTTT	CASSEGADNQPQHF
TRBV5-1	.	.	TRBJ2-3	TGCGCCAGCAGCTTGGACGGGGGGCGCACAGATACGCAGTATTTT	CASSLDGGRTDTQYF
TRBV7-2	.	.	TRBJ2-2	TGTGCCAGCAGACTAGGGCTGGGGTTGGGCACCGGGGAGCTGTTTTTT	CASRLGLGLGTGELFF
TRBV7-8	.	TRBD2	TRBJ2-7	TGTGCCAGCAGCTTACCCCGGATGGAGCGGGGATCCTACGAGCAGTACTTC	CASSLPRMERGSYEQYF
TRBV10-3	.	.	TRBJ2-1	TGTGCCATCAGTGCCGAGAAGGGCGATGAGCAGTTCTTC	CAISAEKGDEQFF
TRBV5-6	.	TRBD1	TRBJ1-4	TGTGCCAGCACCTCTTCCGGGACAGGGGAAGGAAAACTGTTTTTT	CASTSSGTGEGKLFF
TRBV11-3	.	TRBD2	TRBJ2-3	TGTGCCAGCAGCCCCACTAGCGGGGATACGCAGTATTTT	CASSPTSGDTQYF
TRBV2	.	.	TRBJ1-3	TGTGCCAGCCGGCCCACAGATTTTTCTGGAAACACCATATATTTT	CASRPTDFSGNTIYF
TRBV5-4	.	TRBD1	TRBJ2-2	TGTGCCAGCAGCATAGGACAGGGCTACACCGGGGAGCTGTTTTTT	CASSIGQGYTGELFF
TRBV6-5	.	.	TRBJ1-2	TGTGCCAGCAGGAGGGCCCCTGCTAACTATGGCTACACCTTC	CASRRAPANYGYTF
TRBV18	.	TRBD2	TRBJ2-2	TGTGCCAGCCCGAGTATTGGGGCTAGCGGGGGCCCCACGAACACCGGGGAGCTGTTTTTT	CASPSIGASGGPTNTGELFF
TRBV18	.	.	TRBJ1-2	TGTGCCAGCTCACCAAGGCGGTATTATGGCTACACCTTC	CASSPRRYYGYTF
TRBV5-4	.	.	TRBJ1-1	TGTGCCAGCAGCCCTGAACCAACAGGGCGGACTGAAGCTTTCTTT	CASSPEPTGRTEAFF
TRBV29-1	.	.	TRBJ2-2	TGCAGCGTTGCTGAAGACAGGAACACCGGGGAGCTGTTTTTT	CSVAEDRNTGELFF
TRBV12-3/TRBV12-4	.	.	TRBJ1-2	TGTGCCAGCAGTTTATGGGGGTATGGCTACACCTTC	CASSLWGYGYTF
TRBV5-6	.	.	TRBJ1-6	TGTGCCAGCAAAGGGGTGCGGGATTCACCCCTCCACTTT	CASKGVRDSPLHF
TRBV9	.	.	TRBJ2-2	TGTGCCAGCAGCGTAGGGTGGGTAGCCGGGGAGCTGTTTTTT	CASSVGWVAGELFF
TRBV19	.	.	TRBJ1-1	TGTGCCAGTAGTATAGGACAGACGAACACTGAAGCTTTCTTT	CASSIGQTNTEAFF
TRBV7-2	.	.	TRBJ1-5	TGTGCCAGCACCCCGGGGGATCAGCCCCAGCATTTT	CASTPGDQPQHF